This T cell receptor beta chain was profiled in a study of blood T cell repertoires in COVID-19. For the study at large: COVID-19 samples, acute and convalescent, were from the United States, Italy and Spain. The cDNA or gDNA used as material had been derived from T cells, B-cell-depleted T cells, or PBMCs.

Germline V lookup: CDR1 SGHRS, CDR2 YFSETQ. Trimming took 2 bases from V and 4 from J, leaving 5 bases between them. This CDR3 spans 12 amino acids. Data came from immunoSEQ multiplex PCR; TCRdb stores just in-frame clones and leaves some out. Of 60,000 to 75,000 clones detected, about 85% appear once; the ten largest clones hold around 3.6%. This chain links TRBV5-1 with TRBJ2-3; D gene ambiguous. The clonotype comes from a woman aged 45-65 years with COVID-19, enrolled during active disease. The specimen sequenced was peripheral blood. CDR3 nucleotides: TGCGCCAGCAGCTTTAGATCAGATACGCAGTATTTT. Translation: CASSFRSDTQYF.